A single sample gave rise to the 10 T cell receptor beta chains below, sequenced in a study of cytomegalovirus exposure and HLA in healthy donors. The primer mix had 60 Vbeta and 13 Jbeta primers. The assay was immunoSEQ multiplex PCR, and TCRdb's table has in-frame clones only and misses some. The sample comprises roughly 220,000 clones, roughly 70% of which are singletons, and 1.8% rests with the top ten. The sample comprised PBMCs. The receptors here all came from a woman between 25 and 40 years old in good health and CMV-seronegative.

This rearrangement joins TRBV7-9 to TRBJ2-5; 11 bases line up with TRBD2. CDR3 length equals 17 residues. V trimming: 2 bases; J trimming: 4 bases; junction bases outside the gene matches: 9. Looked up from germline, CDR1 is SEHNR and CDR2 is FQNEAQ (reference sequence). Written as DNA, the CDR3 is TGTGCCAGCAGCTTACCCACTAGCGGGAGAGTGGGAGAGACCCAGTACTTC. Protein sequence: CASSLPTSGRVGETQYF.

CDR3 protein: CASSLAPGGTRYF. As DNA, the CDR3 is TGTGCCAGCAGCTTAGCTCCAGGGGGCACTAGATATTTT. The chain carries TRBV7-3 and TRBJ2-3, with 8 bases lining up with TRBD1. The length of the CDR3 is 13 residues. Per the germline V gene, CDR1 is SGHTA and CDR2 is FQGTGA. V lost 2 bases, J lost 15 bases, and 10 bases stayed unmatched. The variable domain in full, with the rest retrieved from reference TRBV7-3 and TRBJ2-3, is GAGVSQTPSNKVTEKGKYVELRCDPISGHTALYWYRQSLGQGPEFLIYFQGTGAADDSGLPNDRFFAVRPEGSVSTLKIQRTERGDSAVYLCASSLAPGGTRYFGPGTRLTVL.

This chain uses TRBV6-5 with TRBJ2-5; 7 bases are a match to TRBD2. Germline V gene data show CDR1 as MNHEY and CDR2 as SVGAGI. Trimming at V came to 10 bases and at J to 5 bases, leaving 10 bases not matched to a gene. The CDR3 consists of 13 residues. The CDR3 sequence is CATRRREIETQYF. The CDR3 nucleotides are TGTGCCACCCGGCGGCGGGAGATTGAGACCCAGTACTTC.

This clone was seen more than once but under ten times. V usage is TRBV29-1 and J usage is TRBJ1-1; a weak D match, TRBD1 (6 bases). V dropped 7 bases and J dropped 3 bases, with 15 bases sitting between them. CDR3 size: 13 residues. The germline V gene encodes CDR1 SQVTM and CDR2 ANQGSEA. DNA for the CDR3: TGCAGCGGCTATATAAACAGGGACACTGAAGCTTTCTTT. As protein: CSGYINRDTEAFF. Full variable domain (remainder filled in from reference TRBV29-1 and TRBJ1-1): SAVISQKPSRDICQRGTSLTIQCQVDSQVTMMFWYRQQPGQSLTLIATANQGSEATYESGFVIDKFPISRPNLTFSTLTVSNMSPEDSSIYLCSGYINRDTEAFFGQGTRLTVV.

V gene TRBV6-1 combines with J gene TRBJ1-5; weak D call: TRBD1 (6 bases). The germline CDR1 and CDR2 sequences are MNHNS and SASEGT. The V end lost 3 bases, the J end lost 5 bases, and 11 bases lay between the germline ends. The CDR3 sequence is 14 residues long. The CDR3 is CASSEIGGDQPQHF. The CDR3 DNA sequence: TGTGCCAGCAGTGAGATAGGGGGGGATCAGCCCCAGCATTTT.

This chain connects TRBV5-1 to TRBJ1-2; 8 bases map to TRBD1. The V and J ends lost 4 bases and 4 bases, in that order; junction bases with no gene match: 9. The CDR3 runs to 15 residues. CDR1 is SGHRS and CDR2 is YFSETQ in the germline V gene. The CDR3 bases are TGCGCCAGCAGCAGGGGACAGGACTTACCCTATGGCTACACCTTC. Residues: CASSRGQDLPYGYTF.

The J gene is TRBJ2-3, the V gene TRBV15, with 9 bases matching TRBD2. With V trimmed by 5 bases and J by 1 base, 16 bases remained unmatched. This CDR3 spans 19 amino acids. The germline CDR1 and CDR2 sequences are LNHNV and YYDKDF (reference sequence). CDR3 amino acids: CATSVRREGQRYGTDTQYF. CDR3 bases: TGTGCCACCAGCGTGAGGCGGGAGGGCCAACGATACGGCACAGATACGCAGTATTTT.

This clone showed up just once. A read error may account for a junction end that differs from germline. This rearrangement joins TRBV10-3 to TRBJ2-5; TRBD2 is a possible D gene (5 bases). The length of the CDR3 is 15 residues. CDR1 is ENHRY, CDR2 SYGVKD, per germline. The CDR3 DNA reads as TGCGCCATCAGTAGCATCGCGACCCCAAAGGGAGAGCAGTACTTC. Protein sequence: CAISSIATPKGEQYF.

The chain is built from TRBV6-5 and TRBJ1-2; D remains unclear. The V end lost 10 bases, the J end lost 0 bases, and 15 bases lay between the germline ends. CDR1 is MNHEY, CDR2 SVGAGI, per germline. The CDR3 runs to 14 residues. CDR3 sequence: CATFDGIPNYGYTF. The CDR3 DNA reads as TGTGCCACCTTTGACGGGATCCCTAACTATGGCTACACCTTC.

This sequence joins TRBV5-5 and TRBJ2-3; the D gene is possibly TRBD2 (6 bases). The V end was cut by 3 bases, the J end by 3 bases, with 14 bases between. The CDR3 contains 15 residues. Germline V gives CDR1 SGHKS, CDR2 YYEKEE (reference sequence). The CDR3 bases are TGTGCCAGCAGCTCCCCAGGGAGGAAGACAGATACGCAGTATTTT. Its translation is CASSSPGRKTDTQYF.